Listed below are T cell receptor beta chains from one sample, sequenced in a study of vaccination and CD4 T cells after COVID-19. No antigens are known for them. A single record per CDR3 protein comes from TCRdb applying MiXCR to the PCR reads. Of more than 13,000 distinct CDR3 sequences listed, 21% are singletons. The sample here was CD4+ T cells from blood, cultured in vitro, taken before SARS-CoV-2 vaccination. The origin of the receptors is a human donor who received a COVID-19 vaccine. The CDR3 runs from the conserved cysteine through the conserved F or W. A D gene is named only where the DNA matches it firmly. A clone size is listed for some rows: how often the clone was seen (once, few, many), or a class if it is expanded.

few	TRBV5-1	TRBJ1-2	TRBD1	CASRSPDRGLRGYTF	TGCGCCAGCAGATCACCGGACAGGGGGCTTCGGGGCTACACCTTC
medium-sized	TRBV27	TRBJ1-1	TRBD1	CASSRTGPNTEAFF	TGTGCCAGCAGTCGGACAGGGCCCAACACTGAAGCTTTCTTT
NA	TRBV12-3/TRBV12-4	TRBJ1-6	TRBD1	CASSYGRGQSNSPLHF	TGTGCCAGCAGTTATGGGAGGGGACAGAGTAATTCACCCCTCCACTTT
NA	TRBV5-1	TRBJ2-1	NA	CASSLVWGASYNEQFF	TGCGCCAGCAGCTTGGTGTGGGGGGCCTCCTACAATGAGCAGTTCTTC
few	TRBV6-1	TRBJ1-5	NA	CASSVTIRGNQPQHF	TGTGCCAGCAGTGTTACAATTAGAGGAAATCAGCCCCAGCATTTT
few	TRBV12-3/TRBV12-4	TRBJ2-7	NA	CASSLVHGDYEQYF	TGTGCCAGCAGTTTAGTCCATGGTGACTACGAGCAGTACTTC
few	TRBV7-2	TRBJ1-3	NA	CASSLAGVNSGNTIYF	TGTGCCAGCAGCTTAGCGGGGGTGAACTCTGGAAACACCATATATTTT
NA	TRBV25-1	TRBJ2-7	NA	CASSESPDSHEQYF	TGTGCCAGCAGTGAATCCCCGGACAGCCACGAGCAGTACTTC
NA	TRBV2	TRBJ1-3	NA	CASTRTAGNTIYF	TGTGCCAGCACCCGGACTGCTGGAAACACCATATATTTT
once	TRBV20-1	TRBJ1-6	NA	CSAKQGLSVNSPLHF	TGCAGTGCTAAGCAGGGGCTCTCAGTTAATTCACCCCTCCACTTT
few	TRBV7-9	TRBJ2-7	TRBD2	CASSFGTTYYEQYF	TGTGCCAGCAGCTTCGGGACTACCTATTACGAGCAGTACTTC
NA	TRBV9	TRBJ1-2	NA	CASSVQDTINYGYTF	TGTGCCAGCAGCGTACAGGACACCATAAACTATGGCTACACCTTC
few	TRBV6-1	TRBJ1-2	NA	CASRSQGRHYGYTF	TGTGCCAGCAGGTCCCAGGGTCGTCACTATGGCTACACCTTC
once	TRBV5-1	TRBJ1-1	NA	CASSLLGRSLGNTEAFF	TGCGCCAGCAGCTTGCTGGGCCGATCTTTGGGTAACACTGAAGCTTTCTTT
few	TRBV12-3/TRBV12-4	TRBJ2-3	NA	CASSLRRTDTQYF	TGTGCCAGCAGTTTACGGCGCACAGATACGCAGTATTTT
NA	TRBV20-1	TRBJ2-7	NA	CSARGPSDYEQYF	TGCAGTGCTAGAGGCCCTAGCGACTACGAGCAGTACTTC
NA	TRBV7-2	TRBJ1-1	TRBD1	CASSFRQGEMNTEAFF	TGTGCCAGCAGCTTCCGACAGGGGGAAATGAACACTGAAGCTTTCTTT
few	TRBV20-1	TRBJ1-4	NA	CSARGLPGRNEKLFF	TGCAGTGCTAGAGGACTCCCAGGTCGTAATGAAAAACTGTTTTTT
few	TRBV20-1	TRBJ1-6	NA	CSAPIQSSSPLHF	TGCAGTGCCCCTATACAGTCGTCCTCACCCCTCCACTTT
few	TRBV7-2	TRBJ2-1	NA	CASSLARTTNEQFF	TGTGCCAGCAGCTTAGCGCGCACTACCAATGAGCAGTTCTTC
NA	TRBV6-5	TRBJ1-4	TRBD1	CASSFQVTGKEKLFF	TGTGCCAGCAGTTTTCAAGTGACAGGGAAGGAAAAACTGTTTTTT
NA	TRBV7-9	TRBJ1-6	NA	CASSSRSPLHF	TGTGCCAGCAGCTCAAGGTCACCCCTCCACTTT
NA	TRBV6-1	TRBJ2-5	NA	CASRGQLLQETQYF	TGTGCCAGCAGAGGACAACTTTTACAAGAGACCCAGTACTTC